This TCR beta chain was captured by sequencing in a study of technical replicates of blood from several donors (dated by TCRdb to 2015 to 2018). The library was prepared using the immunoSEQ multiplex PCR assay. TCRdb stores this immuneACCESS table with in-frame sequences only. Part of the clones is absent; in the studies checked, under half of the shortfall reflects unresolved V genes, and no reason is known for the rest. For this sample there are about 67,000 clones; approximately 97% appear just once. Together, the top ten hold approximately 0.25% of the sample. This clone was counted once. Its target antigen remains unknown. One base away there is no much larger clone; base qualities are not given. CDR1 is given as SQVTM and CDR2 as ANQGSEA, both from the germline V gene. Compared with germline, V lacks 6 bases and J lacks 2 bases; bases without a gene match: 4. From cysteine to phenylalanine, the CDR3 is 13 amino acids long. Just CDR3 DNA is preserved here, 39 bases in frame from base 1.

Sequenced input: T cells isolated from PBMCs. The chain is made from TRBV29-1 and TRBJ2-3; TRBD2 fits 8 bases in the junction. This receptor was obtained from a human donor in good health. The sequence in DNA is TGCAGCGTCCAAGCGGGAGTCACAGATACGCAGTATTTT. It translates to CSVQAGVTDTQYF.